Listed below are T cell receptor beta chains from one sample, sequenced in a study of OX40 agonist ivuxolimab in advanced cancers. Assay used: immunoSEQ multiplex PCR; TCRdb lists only in-frame clones, some missing. The sample includes 75,000 to 80,000 clones, 81% of them seen just once. The specimen comprised CD4+ or CD8+ T cells sorted from blood, sampled in a trial of the OX40 agonist ivuxolimab. These receptors came from an adult with an advanced solid tumor such as melanoma, head and neck, liver or kidney cancer. The CDR3 runs from the conserved cysteine through the conserved F or W. D genes are given only for firm matches. Expanded clones are given a class, and other clones once, few, many or no size at all.

v_call: TRBV29-1; j_call: TRBJ1-2; d_call: TRBD1; clone_size: .; cdr3_nt: TGCAGCGTTTTTGGTGGGGGACAGATAAACTATGGCTACACCTTC; cdr3_aa: CSVFGGGQINYGYTF
v_call: TRBV6-1; j_call: TRBJ1-6; d_call: .; clone_size: few; cdr3_nt: TGTGCCAGCAGTGCAGGGGTTTCACCCCTCCACTTT; cdr3_aa: CASSAGVSPLHF
v_call: TRBV4-1; j_call: TRBJ1-3; d_call: .; clone_size: .; cdr3_nt: TGCGCCAGCAAGCTATGGGGTTCCTCTGGAAACACCATATATTTT; cdr3_aa: CASKLWGSSGNTIYF
v_call: TRBV5-4; j_call: TRBJ1-4; d_call: TRBD1; clone_size: .; cdr3_nt: TGTGCCAGCAGCGTTAAGACAGGGGCGGGGGAAAAACTGTTTTTT; cdr3_aa: CASSVKTGAGEKLFF
v_call: TRBV5-1; j_call: TRBJ1-2; d_call: .; clone_size: .; cdr3_nt: TGCGCCAGCAGCCCGGACCTTGGTGGCTACACCTTC; cdr3_aa: CASSPDLGGYTF
v_call: TRBV5-6; j_call: TRBJ2-1; d_call: .; clone_size: .; cdr3_nt: TGTGCCAGCAGCTACTTGTACAGCTCCTACAATGAGCAGTTCTTC; cdr3_aa: CASSYLYSSYNEQFF
v_call: TRBV7-9; j_call: TRBJ2-5; d_call: TRBD1; clone_size: .; cdr3_nt: TGTGCCAGCAGCCCGGGACAGGTCAGGGAGACCCAGTACTTC; cdr3_aa: CASSPGQVRETQYF
v_call: TRBV6-1; j_call: TRBJ2-7; d_call: .; clone_size: .; cdr3_nt: TGTGCCAGCAGTCCGCGACAGGACTACGAGCAGTACTTC; cdr3_aa: CASSPRQDYEQYF
v_call: TRBV28; j_call: TRBJ1-1; d_call: TRBD1; clone_size: few; cdr3_nt: TGTGCCACCTCGGGACAGGGGAACCCTGAAGCTTTCTTT; cdr3_aa: CATSGQGNPEAFF
v_call: TRBV4-2; j_call: TRBJ1-5; d_call: .; clone_size: .; cdr3_nt: TGTGCCAGCAGCCAAGATTCCCATAGTGGTCAGCCCCAGCATTTT; cdr3_aa: CASSQDSHSGQPQHF
v_call: TRBV4-2; j_call: TRBJ1-4; d_call: .; clone_size: few; cdr3_nt: TGTGCCAGCAGCCAAGAAGGACCCCCTAATGAAAAACTGTTTTTT; cdr3_aa: CASSQEGPPNEKLFF
v_call: TRBV6-4; j_call: TRBJ2-7; d_call: .; clone_size: .; cdr3_nt: TGTGCCAGCAGGGGGGGAAAGGTGACCTACGAGCAGTACTTC; cdr3_aa: CASRGGKVTYEQYF
v_call: TRBV5-5; j_call: TRBJ1-2; d_call: .; clone_size: once; cdr3_nt: TGTGCCAGCAGCTCCGCCGACAGGAACTATGGCTACACCTTC; cdr3_aa: CASSSADRNYGYTF
v_call: TRBV18; j_call: TRBJ2-7; d_call: .; clone_size: .; cdr3_nt: TGTGCCAGCTCACCACTGGGGGACTCCTACGAGCAGTACTTC; cdr3_aa: CASSPLGDSYEQYF
v_call: TRBV7-8; j_call: TRBJ2-7; d_call: .; clone_size: .; cdr3_nt: TGTGCCAGCAGCCGGGGGACAGCTGGAAATTACGAGCAGTACTTC; cdr3_aa: CASSRGTAGNYEQYF
v_call: TRBV4-1; j_call: TRBJ2-7; d_call: .; clone_size: few; cdr3_nt: TGCGCCAGCAGTCTAACAGGTCCTGCACTATCCTACGAGCAGTACTTC; cdr3_aa: CASSLTGPALSYEQYF
v_call: TRBV4-2; j_call: TRBJ2-1; d_call: .; clone_size: .; cdr3_nt: TGTGCCAGCAGCCAATTTCCAGGAGGGTCGAGCAATGAGCAGTTCTTC; cdr3_aa: CASSQFPGGSSNEQFF
v_call: TRBV5-1; j_call: TRBJ1-6; d_call: TRBD1; clone_size: once; cdr3_nt: TGCGCCAGCAGTGGGACAGGGAATTCACCCCTCCACTTT; cdr3_aa: CASSGTGNSPLHF
v_call: TRBV6-1; j_call: TRBJ1-6; d_call: .; clone_size: .; cdr3_nt: TGTGCCAGCAGTGAATCCCCAGCGGGGGATTCACCCCTCCACTTT; cdr3_aa: CASSESPAGDSPLHF
v_call: TRBV15; j_call: TRBJ2-3; d_call: .; clone_size: once; cdr3_nt: TGTGCCACCAGCAGTCGGGGTACAGATACGCAGTATTTT; cdr3_aa: CATSSRGTDTQYF
v_call: TRBV7-2; j_call: TRBJ2-7; d_call: TRBD1; clone_size: .; cdr3_nt: TGTGCCAGCAGCCCCATCCCCAGGACAGGAAGCTCCTACGAGCAGTACTTC; cdr3_aa: CASSPIPRTGSSYEQYF
v_call: TRBV30; j_call: TRBJ1-4; d_call: .; clone_size: .; cdr3_nt: TGTGCCTGGTCCACGGGACATTATGAAAAACTGTTTTTT; cdr3_aa: CAWSTGHYEKLFF
v_call: TRBV10-2; j_call: TRBJ1-2; d_call: TRBD1; clone_size: .; cdr3_nt: TGCGCCAGCAGTCCCGACAGGGATAATGGCTACACCTTC; cdr3_aa: CASSPDRDNGYTF
v_call: TRBV9; j_call: TRBJ2-7; d_call: TRBD1; clone_size: .; cdr3_nt: TGTGCCAGCAGCGTAGCTATCGGACAGGGTGCCTACGAGCAGTACTTC; cdr3_aa: CASSVAIGQGAYEQYF
v_call: TRBV14; j_call: TRBJ2-2; d_call: .; clone_size: few; cdr3_nt: TGTGCCAGCAGCCGCCGGAACACCGGGGAGCTGTTTTTT; cdr3_aa: CASSRRNTGELFF
v_call: TRBV29-1; j_call: TRBJ2-3; d_call: TRBD2; clone_size: .; cdr3_nt: TGCAGCGTAGCTAGCGGGGGACGCGGGGATACGCAGTATTTT; cdr3_aa: CSVASGGRGDTQYF
v_call: TRBV7-2; j_call: TRBJ2-1; d_call: .; clone_size: .; cdr3_nt: TGTGCCAGCAGCTTAGTCTCGGACAATGAGCAGTTCTTC; cdr3_aa: CASSLVSDNEQFF
v_call: TRBV5-4; j_call: TRBJ1-1; d_call: .; clone_size: .; cdr3_nt: TGTGCCAGCAGCTTGGCCAGGGGGAACACTGAAGCTTTCTTT; cdr3_aa: CASSLARGNTEAFF
v_call: TRBV2; j_call: TRBJ2-5; d_call: TRBD1; clone_size: .; cdr3_nt: TGTGCCAGCAGTGGGGCGGGGACAGGGGGACAAGAGACCCAGTACTTC; cdr3_aa: CASSGAGTGGQETQYF
v_call: TRBV5-1; j_call: TRBJ1-2; d_call: .; clone_size: .; cdr3_nt: TGCGCCAGCAGCTTGACGCCTACTACCCACGGCGGCTACACCTTC; cdr3_aa: CASSLTPTTHGGYTF
v_call: TRBV7-6; j_call: TRBJ2-3; d_call: .; clone_size: .; cdr3_nt: TGTGCCAGCAGCTTAGAAAAATGGTCAGGCAGTCAGTATTTT; cdr3_aa: CASSLEKWSGSQYF
v_call: TRBV7-2; j_call: TRBJ2-5; d_call: TRBD2; clone_size: .; cdr3_nt: TGTGCCAGCAGCTTAGGAATGGTAGCGGGGGGTGAGACCCAGTACTTC; cdr3_aa: CASSLGMVAGGETQYF
v_call: TRBV27; j_call: TRBJ2-7; d_call: TRBD1; clone_size: .; cdr3_nt: TGTGCCAGCAGCCATACGGACAGGACAGAGTACTTC; cdr3_aa: CASSHTDRTEYF
v_call: TRBV15; j_call: TRBJ1-1; d_call: .; clone_size: .; cdr3_nt: TGTGCCACCAGCAGAGCGAACACTGAAGCTTTCTTT; cdr3_aa: CATSRANTEAFF
v_call: TRBV7-9; j_call: TRBJ2-3; d_call: .; clone_size: .; cdr3_nt: TGTGCCAGCAGCTTAGACGGGGGATCGGGGACGCAGTATTTT; cdr3_aa: CASSLDGGSGTQYF
v_call: TRBV6-6; j_call: TRBJ1-2; d_call: .; clone_size: once; cdr3_nt: TGTGCCAGCAGTTTCCGGGGGCCCTATGGCTACACCTTC; cdr3_aa: CASSFRGPYGYTF
v_call: TRBV19; j_call: TRBJ2-3; d_call: TRBD2; clone_size: .; cdr3_nt: TGTGCCACAGCGGGGTTTAGCACAGATACGCAGTATTTT; cdr3_aa: CATAGFSTDTQYF
v_call: TRBV7-2; j_call: TRBJ1-2; d_call: .; clone_size: once; cdr3_nt: TGTGCCAGCAGCAAAACGTCGGGGGGGAGTGATGGCTACACCTTC; cdr3_aa: CASSKTSGGSDGYTF
v_call: TRBV5-1; j_call: TRBJ2-3; d_call: .; clone_size: .; cdr3_nt: TGCGCCACCCACGAGGGTCCCGCCGCAGATACGCAGTATTTT; cdr3_aa: CATHEGPAADTQYF
v_call: TRBV7-3; j_call: TRBJ1-3; d_call: .; clone_size: .; cdr3_nt: TGTGCCAGCAGTCCCACGAAGGGCCTTGCACCTTACTCTGGAAACACCATATATTTT; cdr3_aa: CASSPTKGLAPYSGNTIYF
v_call: TRBV5-4; j_call: TRBJ1-2; d_call: TRBD1; clone_size: .; cdr3_nt: TGTGCCAGCAGCAGCCCTGGACAGGGGGCCTGGGGCTACACCTTC; cdr3_aa: CASSSPGQGAWGYTF
v_call: TRBV20-1; j_call: TRBJ1-6; d_call: .; clone_size: .; cdr3_nt: TGCAGTGCTAGAAGGTCACCCCTCCACTTT; cdr3_aa: CSARRSPLHF
v_call: TRBV5-1; j_call: TRBJ1-1; d_call: .; clone_size: .; cdr3_nt: TGCGCCAGCAGCTTGGAACAGGGCCTTGAAGCTTTCTTT; cdr3_aa: CASSLEQGLEAFF
v_call: TRBV29-1; j_call: TRBJ2-1; d_call: TRBD1; clone_size: .; cdr3_nt: TGCAGCCTAAGTCCCGGGACAGGGCTGAATGAGCAGTTCTTC; cdr3_aa: CSLSPGTGLNEQFF
v_call: TRBV14; j_call: TRBJ1-6; d_call: .; clone_size: .; cdr3_nt: TGTGCCAGCAGCCATTCCGAAGAATGGGGCTCCTATAATTCACCCCTCCACTTT; cdr3_aa: CASSHSEEWGSYNSPLHF
v_call: TRBV14; j_call: TRBJ1-1; d_call: .; clone_size: .; cdr3_nt: TGTGCCAGCAGTTACACGCGAGCCACTGAAGCTTTCTTT; cdr3_aa: CASSYTRATEAFF
v_call: TRBV27; j_call: TRBJ2-1; d_call: .; clone_size: .; cdr3_nt: TGTGCCAGCAGTTTAGGCCAGGGATCGTACAATGAGCAGTTCTTC; cdr3_aa: CASSLGQGSYNEQFF
v_call: TRBV6-1; j_call: TRBJ2-3; d_call: .; clone_size: .; cdr3_nt: TGTGCCAGCAGTATAACAGGGACAGATACGCAGTATTTT; cdr3_aa: CASSITGTDTQYF
v_call: TRBV7-6; j_call: TRBJ2-1; d_call: TRBD1; clone_size: .; cdr3_nt: TGTGCCAGCAGCCTCCATGGACAGGGAAGGGCGGGCAGACTGGACAATGAGCAGTTCTTC; cdr3_aa: CASSLHGQGRAGRLDNEQFF
v_call: TRBV5-1; j_call: TRBJ2-7; d_call: TRBD2; clone_size: few; cdr3_nt: TGCGCCAGCAGCAAACTAGCGGGAGGACTTAGCGACGAGCAGTACTTC; cdr3_aa: CASSKLAGGLSDEQYF
v_call: TRBV14; j_call: TRBJ1-3; d_call: .; clone_size: .; cdr3_nt: TGTGCCAGCAGCCGGCGGCCCCAAAACACCATATATTTT; cdr3_aa: CASSRRPQNTIYF
v_call: TRBV7-3; j_call: TRBJ2-5; d_call: TRBD1; clone_size: .; cdr3_nt: TGTGCCAGCAGCTTAACGAGGGGGCCAGAGACCCAGTACTTC; cdr3_aa: CASSLTRGPETQYF
v_call: TRBV19; j_call: TRBJ1-6; d_call: TRBD1; clone_size: .; cdr3_nt: TGTGCCAGTAGTACGGGGACAGCTTATAATTCACCCCTCCACTTT; cdr3_aa: CASSTGTAYNSPLHF
v_call: TRBV9; j_call: TRBJ2-3; d_call: TRBD2; clone_size: .; cdr3_nt: TGTGCCAGCAGCGTGTTGGGCGGGAGGGCCGCAGATACGCAGTATTTT; cdr3_aa: CASSVLGGRAADTQYF
v_call: TRBV4-1; j_call: TRBJ1-5; d_call: .; clone_size: .; cdr3_nt: TGCGCCAGCAGCCCGTCGGACAGAAATCAGCCCCAGCATTTT; cdr3_aa: CASSPSDRNQPQHF
v_call: TRBV7-5; j_call: TRBJ2-3; d_call: .; clone_size: once; cdr3_nt: TGTGCCAGCAGCAGACTAGCGGGAGGGCAAGATACGCAGTATTTT; cdr3_aa: CASSRLAGGQDTQYF
v_call: TRBV6-6; j_call: TRBJ1-5; d_call: .; clone_size: .; cdr3_nt: TGTGCCAGCAGTGGCCTCCGACAGGCAGGCAATCAGCCCCAGCATTTT; cdr3_aa: CASSGLRQAGNQPQHF
v_call: TRBV29-1; j_call: TRBJ2-3; d_call: .; clone_size: .; cdr3_nt: TGCAGCGTTGAAACGGGACGGGGGTACGGCACAGATACGCAGTATTTT; cdr3_aa: CSVETGRGYGTDTQYF